One and the same sample provided the 9 T cell receptor beta chains below, sequenced in a study of OX40 agonist ivuxolimab in advanced cancers. TCRdb's copy holds only in-frame clones and misses some; the assay was immunoSEQ multiplex PCR. Altogether around 78,000 clones are present, 80% to 90% being singletons, with the ten largest covering 0.85% to 1%. The sequencing here drew on CD4+ or CD8+ T cells sorted from blood, taken in a trial of the OX40 agonist ivuxolimab. The receptors derive from an adult with an advanced solid tumor such as melanoma, head and neck, liver or kidney cancer.

This rearrangement joins TRBV4-1 to TRBJ2-5; TRBD2 is a possible D gene (5 bases). Trimming shortened V by 0 bases and J by 5 bases, and 16 bases separated the two germline ends. Germline CDR1 and CDR2: MGHRA and YSYEKL. CDR3 length equals 16 residues. Written as DNA, the CDR3 is TGCGCCAGCAGCCAAGATTTAGCCAGGCCGGGGGAGACCCAGTACTTC. Amino acids: CASSQDLARPGETQYF.

This clone was counted a few times. V and J are TRBV29-1 and TRBJ1-1; D unclear. The CDR3 sequence is 11 residues long. Between the trimmed V and J ends, which lost 8 bases and 1 base, there was a span of 8 bases. Germline loops: CDR1 SQVTM, CDR2 ANQGSEA. The CDR3 loop reads CSLTANTEAFF. The CDR3 DNA reads TGCAGCCTCACAGCGAACACTGAAGCTTTCTTT.

The V call is TRBV28, the J call TRBJ1-5, with a tentative D call TRBD1 (6 bases). Germline V gene data show CDR1 as MDHEN and CDR2 as SYDVKM. This CDR3 is 12 amino acids long. V was cut by 8 bases and J by 6 bases, with 11 bases left in between. The CDR3 region has the DNA TGTGCCAGCGGGGAAGGGGGTCAGCCCCAGCATTTT. Translating it yields CASGEGGQPQHF.

The rearrangement uses TRBV27 and TRBJ2-5; D possibly corresponds to TRBD1 (6 bases). The CDR3 sequence is 15 residues long. Germline V gene data show CDR1 as MNHEY and CDR2 as SMNVEV (reference sequence). Trimming took 4 bases from V and 0 from J, leaving 12 bases between them. DNA of the CDR3: TGTGCCAGCAGTTCTACGCAGGGGCACCAAGAGACCCAGTACTTC. Encoded protein: CASSSTQGHQETQYF.

The chain combines TRBV6-5 with TRBJ1-3, with 7 bases lining up with TRBD1. The CDR3 totals 15 residues. After removal of 8 bases from V and 2 bases from J, the junction contained 9 bases not matched to a gene. CDR1 and CDR2 from the germline V gene are MNHEY and SVGAGI. The CDR3 nucleotides read TGTGCCAGCCGTGCCCGGACAGGACCTGGAAACACCATATATTTT. As protein: CASRARTGPGNTIYF.

The CDR3 spells CASSTSGTYNSPLHF. CDR3 DNA sequence: TGTGCCAGCTCTACGTCGGGGACCTATAATTCACCCCTCCACTTT. The chain carries TRBV18 and TRBJ1-6; D remains unclear. Trimming shortened V by 6 bases and J by 2 bases, and 11 bases separated the two germline ends. Germline V gene data show CDR1 as KGHSH and CDR2 as LQKENI. The CDR3 sequence is 15 residues long.

The V and J genes are TRBV7-3 and TRBJ2-5, with D tentatively TRBD2 (6 bases). The V end was cut by 1 base, the J end by 5 bases, with 14 bases between. This CDR3 is built from 15 residues. Germline lookup yields CDR1 SGHTA and CDR2 FQGTGA. The CDR3: CASSLMSGGLETQYF. The CDR3 DNA reads TGTGCCAGCAGCTTAATGTCTGGGGGGTTGGAGACCCAGTACTTC.

The chain uses TRBV5-1 and TRBJ2-3, with D uncertain. Germline V gives CDR1 SGHRS, CDR2 YFSETQ. Trimming cost V 4 bases and J 1 base, with 10 bases left between them. The CDR3 consists of 14 residues. This CDR3 is CASSSRSGTDTQYF. CDR3 in DNA: TGCGCCAGCAGCAGCAGGAGTGGCACAGATACGCAGTATTTT.

The chain has TRBV30 and TRBJ2-6; D unresolved. Between the trimmed V and J ends, which lost 1 base and 3 bases, there was a span of 10 bases. Per germline, CDR1 GTSNPN and CDR2 SVGIG (reference sequence). CDR3 size: 15 residues. CDR3 DNA sequence: TGTGCCTGGAGTGCTCTAGAATTTGGGGCCAACGTCCTGACTTTC. This codes for CAWSALEFGANVLTF.